This TCR beta chain came from a study of chemoradiotherapy in HPV16-positive cancers. V lost 5 bases, J lost 1 base, and 14 bases lay in between. Germline values: CDR1 MNHEY, CDR2 SVGAGI. The CDR3 is made up of 15 amino acids. This clone was picked up a small number of times. Its antigen is not known. TCRdb's copy holds only in-frame clones and misses some; the assay was immunoSEQ multiplex PCR. The table shows over 20,000 clones, with just under 75% occurring only once. The study, taken as a whole, reports: HPV-specific T cells were functionally defined from only a couple of HPV16-positive patients.

This material was obtained from a patient who underwent chemoradiotherapy. The rearrangement links TRBV6-5 to TRBJ1-2; maybe TRBD1 (5 bases). This TCR derives from a human donor with HPV-associated anogenital cancer. This CDR3 is CASSLLGLNNYGYTF. The CDR3 nucleotides are TGTGCCAGCAGTCTATTGGGACTGAATAACTATGGCTACACCTTC.